This entry lists 6 T cell receptor delta chains sequenced from one sample in a study of gamma-delta T cells after stem cell transplantation. TCRdb re-called clones from the RT-PCR reads via CATT. The table has 2,500 to 3,500 delta-chain clones, around 1.8% seen once; the top ten hold less than 35%. Specimen: gamma-delta T cells. The receptors shown here come from a human donor. It is not recorded whose cells these are; they may come from a transplant donor.

This clone was observed a few times. A far larger clone is just one base off, so this is likely a read error. The chain links TRDV2 to TRDJ3, with D tentatively TRDD3 (6 bases). Per germline, CDR1 GEAIGNYY and CDR2 EKD. The CDR3 contains 21 residues. CDR3 loop: CACDTAERGRDNPWDTRQTFF. The CDR3 bases are TGTGCCTGTGACACCGCGGAGAGAGGGAGGGATAACCCCTGGGACACCCGACAGACGTTTTTC.

The sample holds a few counts of this clone. TCRdb records a much larger clone's protein for this DNA, with a difference at residue 5 that likely arises from a read error; the protein given is the translation of the DNA. The chain joins TRDV2 to TRDJ1, with 7 positions matching TRDD3. CDR3 size: 16 residues. J lost 0 bases, V lost 4 bases, and 10 bases had no gene match. Germline loops: CDR1 GEAIGNYY, CDR2 EKD. DNA for the CDR3: TGTGCCTGTGATAAGGTACTGGGGACTTACACCGATAAACTCATCTTT. Its protein is CACDKVLGTYTDKLIF.

Points on this clone: This probably arose from a read error, given a far larger clone one base away. This sample includes further DNA sequences coding for the same CDR3. The chain couples TRDV2 to TRDJ3; TRDD3 is a possible D gene (6 bases). Germline V gives CDR1 GEAIGNYY, CDR2 EKD. CDR3 length equals 21 residues. As DNA, the CDR3 is TGTGCTTGTGACACCGCGGAGAGAGGGAGGGATAACCCCTGGGACACCCGACAGATGTTTTTC. Encoded protein: CACDTAERGRDNPWDTRQMFF.

Only a few counts were recorded for this clone. The chain combines TRDV2 with TRDJ1, with TRDD3 matching over 8 bases. The CDR3 totals 21 residues. J was trimmed by 0 bases and V by 0 bases; bases with no gene match: 20. Germline V gives CDR1 GEAIGNYY, CDR2 EKD. CDR3 region: CACDTAATWQITGGNTDKLIF. The CDR3 nucleotides are TGTGCCTGTGACACCGCTGCTACGTGGCAAATTACTGGGGGGAACACCGATAAACTCATCTTT.

This clone came up a few times. A far larger clone is just one base off, so this is likely a read error. Other DNA sequences of this sample code for an identical CDR3. The CDR3 nucleotides read TGTGCCTGCGACTCCGTAGAGGGGGATACGCGACCCACCTGGGACACCCGACAGATGTTTTTC. This sequence encodes CACDSVEGDTRPTWDTRQMFF. The chain recombines TRDV2 with TRDJ3; 10 nucleotides agree with TRDD3. V trimming: 7 bases; J trimming: 2 bases; junction bases outside the gene matches: 19. The germline CDR1 and CDR2 sequences are GEAIGNYY and EKD. This CDR3 contains 21 residues.

This clone has more than one count but fewer than ten. Translating this DNA gives a protein that differs at residue 4 from the TCRdb one, which belongs to a much larger clone; a read error is likely, and the protein shown is this translation. The chain is built from TRDV2 and TRDJ1; D might be TRDD3 (6 bases). This CDR3 is 16 amino acids long. Germline V CDR1 and CDR2: GEAIGNYY, EKD. CDR3 nucleotides: TGTGCCTGTAACACCGTAGTGGGGGGAGTTCGTGATAAACTCATCTTT. This sequence encodes CACNTVVGGVRDKLIF.